One and the same sample provided the 2 T cell receptor beta chains below, sequenced in a study of blood T cell repertoires in COVID-19. TCRdb's table, derived via immunoSEQ multiplex PCR, lists solely in-frame clones and lacks some. The sample includes some 200,000 clones, approximately 80% of them seen just once. The sequenced sample was peripheral blood. Receptors originate from a human donor in a cohort sampled during active COVID-19.

This clone turned up a few times. The chain recombines TRBV5-4 with TRBJ1-3, with 8 bases identical to TRBD1. CDR1 is SGHNT and CDR2 is YYREEE in the germline V gene (reference sequence). The CDR3 runs to 15 residues. The V and J ends lost 4 bases and 0 bases, in that order; junction bases with no gene match: 3. The CDR3 loop reads CASSQDRDSGNTIYF. Written as DNA, the CDR3 is TGTGCCAGCAGCCAGGACAGGGACTCTGGAAACACCATATATTTT.

V gene TRBV10-3 combines with J gene TRBJ2-5, with 9 nucleotides matching TRBD2. With 2 bases clipped from V and 2 bases from J, the junction kept 6 bases outside the gene matches. This CDR3 contains 16 residues. Germline V gene data show CDR1 as ENHRY and CDR2 as SYGVKD. Here the CDR3 DNA reads TGTGCCATCAGTGAGGAGGCTAGCGGGGAACAAGAGACCCAGTACTTC. It encodes CAISEEASGEQETQYF.